These 19 T cell receptor beta chains were sequenced from one sample in a study of healthy donors' naive CD4 and CD8 T cells. Each TCR library used around 500 ng of total RNA and a linear amplification protocol. TCRdb re-derived calls from the reads in MiXCR, one entry per CDR3 protein. This table holds approximately 200,000 distinct CDR3 sequences, 65% to 75% found once. The sequenced sample consisted of naive CD4+ and CD8+ T cells sorted from blood, pooled from several donors. The receptors were sampled from a pool of human donors in good health; the sample pools cells from several healthy donors.

The chain employs TRBV7-9 and TRBJ1-2; 7 bases are a match to TRBD1. Trimming removed 5 bases from V and 7 bases from J; junction bases left unmatched: 10. The CDR3 length is 14 residues. The germline V gene encodes CDR1 SEHNR and CDR2 FQNEAQ (reference sequence). This CDR3 reads CASSIQSPGGGYTF. The CDR3 DNA follows: TGTGCCAGCAGCATCCAATCTCCAGGGGGTGGCTACACCTTC.

The chain recombines TRBV29-1 with TRBJ2-7; D remains unclear. CDR3 size: 13 residues. Trimming pared 4 bases from V and 7 bases from J, leaving 17 bases between. In germline, CDR1 is SQVTM, CDR2 ANQGSEA. CDR3 DNA sequence: TGCAGCGTTGTCGGGCACATGGAAGAAGAGCAGTACTTC. Protein: CSVVGHMEEEQYF.

The chain couples TRBV6-1 to TRBJ2-1; D might be TRBD1 (6 bases). The germline gives CDR1 MNHNS, CDR2 SASEGT. This CDR3 spans 16 amino acids. Trimming left V 3 bases short and J 8 bases short, with 20 bases between. CDR3 protein: CASSEGTGFPGHEQFF. The CDR3 DNA sequence: TGTGCCAGCAGTGAGGGAACAGGGTTCCCAGGGCATGAGCAGTTCTTC.

The chain recombines TRBV27 with TRBJ1-5; TRBD1 matches at 10 bases. After removal of 6 bases from V and 4 bases from J, the junction contained 6 bases not matched to a gene. The CDR3 spans 15 residues. CDR1 and CDR2 from the germline V gene are MNHEY and SMNVEV (reference sequence). CDR3 sequence (DNA): TGTGCCAGCAGCCAGACGGGACAGGGGAATCAGCCCCAGCATTTT. This translates into CASSQTGQGNQPQHF.

V and J are TRBV6-5 and TRBJ2-5; D not certain. Germline assignment: CDR1 MNHEY and CDR2 SVGAGI. CDR3 length: 14 amino acids. V was clipped by 0 bases and J by 5 bases, with 10 bases between them. In nucleotides, the CDR3 is TGTGCCAGCAGTTACTCGTATAGGACGGAGACCCAGTACTTC. Translation gives CASSYSYRTETQYF.

The chain joins TRBV11-3 to TRBJ2-5; 14 bases map to TRBD2. CDR1 and CDR2 (germline): SGHNT, YENEEA. CDR3 length: 17 residues. The V gene end was trimmed by 1 base and the J gene end by 4 bases; junction bases not matched to a gene: 5. CDR3 DNA sequence: TGTGCCAGCAGCTTAGCCGAGGGACTAGCGGGAGCAGAGACCCAGTACTTC. It codes for CASSLAEGLAGAETQYF.

This clonotype was recorded a few times. The V and J genes are TRBV11-2 and TRBJ2-7; TRBD2 matches at 14 bases. The CDR3 spans 16 residues. Germline V gene lookup returns CDR1 SGHAT and CDR2 FQNNGV. J gave up 0 bases and V 5 bases, and 3 bases lay outside the gene matches. The DNA of the CDR3 is TGTGCCAGCAGCCCCGGGACTAGCGGGAGCTCCTACGAGCAGTACTTC. Protein sequence: CASSPGTSGSSYEQYF.

This clonotype was seen once. This chain connects TRBV29-1 to TRBJ1-3; possibly TRBD1 for D (6 bases). The CDR3 sequence is 14 residues long. Per the germline V gene, CDR1 is SQVTM and CDR2 is ANQGSEA. The ends were cut back, 1 base at V and 0 bases at J, with 7 bases in the middle. The CDR3 DNA is TGCAGCGTTGAAGGGGACAACTCTGGAAACACCATATATTTT. Translation: CSVEGDNSGNTIYF.

This chain connects TRBV2 to TRBJ1-2; D is unresolved. Trimming removed 4 bases from V and 4 bases from J, with 7 bases in between. Per the germline V gene, CDR1 is SNHLY and CDR2 is FYNNEI. The CDR3 is 12 residues long. CDR3 region: CASSGGSYGYTF. The CDR3 DNA reads as TGTGCCAGCAGTGGCGGTTCCTATGGCTACACCTTC.

This clonotype was counted a few times. V is TRBV6-2 or TRBV6-3 and J is TRBJ2-3, with D unclear. The germline CDR1 and CDR2 sequences are MNHEY and SVGEGT. Trimming removed 6 bases from V and 6 bases from J, with 7 bases in between. This CDR3 has 11 residues. In DNA form, the CDR3 reads TGTGCCAGCAGCCTACATGATACGCAGTATTTT. As protein: CASSLHDTQYF.

This chain connects TRBV29-1 to TRBJ2-2; possibly TRBD2 for D (5 bases). The germline V gene encodes CDR1 SQVTM and CDR2 ANQGSEA. Trimming took 4 bases from V and 6 from J, leaving 15 bases between them. The CDR3 totals 14 residues. The CDR3 sequence: CSVVGGPLSGELFF. The CDR3 DNA is TGCAGCGTTGTCGGAGGCCCCCTTTCCGGGGAGCTGTTTTTT.

In its sample, this clonotype was seen once. The chain combines TRBV7-6 with TRBJ2-1; D gene ambiguous. This CDR3 region has 12 residues. Germline CDR1 reads SGHVS; CDR2 reads FNYEAQ. V shed 3 bases and J shed 5 bases, with 5 bases lying between them. The CDR3 sequence is CASSFLNNEQFF. The CDR3 DNA reads as TGTGCCAGCAGCTTTTTGAACAATGAGCAGTTCTTC.

J is TRBJ2-3 and V is TRBV29-1; D unresolved. Trimming shortened V by 2 bases and J by 1 base, and 4 bases separated the two germline ends. This CDR3 spans 12 amino acids. Germline loops: CDR1 SQVTM, CDR2 ANQGSEA. The CDR3 here is CSVEKGTDTQYF. The CDR3 DNA follows: TGCAGCGTTGAAAAGGGCACAGATACGCAGTATTTT.

The gene calls are TRBV7-8 and TRBJ1-1; D unresolved. V gave up 0 bases and J gave up 1 base, with 9 bases separating them. The CDR3 length is 15 residues. Germline CDR1 reads SGHVS; CDR2 reads FQNEAQ. DNA for the CDR3: TGTGCCAGCAGCTTAGCAACCGAGGGGAACACTGAAGCTTTCTTT. Translation: CASSLATEGNTEAFF.

This chain joins TRBV29-1 and TRBJ2-5, with D perhaps TRBD2 (6 bases). Germline V lookup: CDR1 SQVTM, CDR2 ANQGSEA. Between the trimmed V and J ends, which lost 0 bases and 5 bases, there was a span of 13 bases. This CDR3 region has 14 residues. DNA for the CDR3: TGCAGCGTTGAAGATCCACCGGGAGTGGAGACCCAGTACTTC. This codes for CSVEDPPGVETQYF.

The chain is built from TRBV6-5 and TRBJ2-1; D remains unclear. The CDR3 runs 15 residues. Trimming took off 2 bases at V and 4 bases at J, with 12 bases between the two ends. Germline CDR1 reads MNHEY; CDR2 reads SVGAGI. In nucleotides, the CDR3 is TGTGCCAGCAGTTACGGAAACCCCCCGTACAATGAGCAGTTCTTC. Translation gives CASSYGNPPYNEQFF.

The table lists this clonotype with a few counts. This chain joins TRBV6-5 and TRBJ1-3; D is unresolved. Trimming shortened V by 2 bases and J by 0 bases, and 5 bases separated the two germline ends. CDR3 length: 14 amino acids. Germline CDR1 is MNHEY and CDR2 is SVGAGI. In DNA form, the CDR3 reads TGTGCCAGCAGTTACGCGATCTCTGGAAACACCATATATTTT. Its translation is CASSYAISGNTIYF.

The V gene is TRBV10-3, the J gene TRBJ2-7, with 13 bases matching TRBD2. CDR3 length equals 16 residues. Germline CDR1 is ENHRY and CDR2 is SYGVKD. Germline trimming cut 4 bases from V and 0 bases from J; bases unmatched to any gene: 3. DNA of the CDR3: TGTGCCATCAGTGGAGGACTAGCGGGGGTCTCCTACGAGCAGTACTTC. This gives the protein CAISGGLAGVSYEQYF.

The chain carries TRBV5-1 and TRBJ2-7; TRBD1 matches at 9 bases. Germline V gene lookup returns CDR1 SGHRS and CDR2 YFSETQ. V lost 4 bases, J lost 2 bases, and 10 bases stayed unmatched. The CDR3 runs 16 residues. The CDR3 loop is CASSPQSTGGTYEQYF. In nucleotides, the CDR3 is TGCGCCAGCAGCCCTCAATCGACAGGGGGGACCTACGAGCAGTACTTC.